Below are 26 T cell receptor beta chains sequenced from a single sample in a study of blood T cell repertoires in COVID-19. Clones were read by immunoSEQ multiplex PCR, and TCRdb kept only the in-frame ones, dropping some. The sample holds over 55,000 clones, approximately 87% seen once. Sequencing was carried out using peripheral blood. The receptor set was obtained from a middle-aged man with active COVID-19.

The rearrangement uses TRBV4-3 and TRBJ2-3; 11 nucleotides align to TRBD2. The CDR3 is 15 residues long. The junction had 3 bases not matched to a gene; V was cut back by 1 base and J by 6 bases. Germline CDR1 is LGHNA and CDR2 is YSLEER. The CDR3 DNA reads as TGCGCCAGCAGCCAAGTAGCGGGAGGGGGGGATACGCAGTATTTT. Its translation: CASSQVAGGGDTQYF.

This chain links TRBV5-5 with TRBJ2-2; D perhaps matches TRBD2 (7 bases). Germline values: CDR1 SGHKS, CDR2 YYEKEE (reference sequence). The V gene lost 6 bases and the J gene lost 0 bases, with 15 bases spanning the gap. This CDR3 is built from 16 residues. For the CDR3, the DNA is TGTGCCAGCACCACCCTAGGGGGGGCGAACACCGGGGAGCTGTTTTTT. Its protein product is CASTTLGGANTGELFF.

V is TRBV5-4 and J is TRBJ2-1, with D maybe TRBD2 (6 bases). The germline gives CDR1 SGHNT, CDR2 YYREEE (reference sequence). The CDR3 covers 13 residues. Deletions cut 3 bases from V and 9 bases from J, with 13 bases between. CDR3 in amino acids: CASSSDWRGEQFF. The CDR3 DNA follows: TGTGCCAGCAGCTCTGATTGGAGGGGTGAGCAGTTCTTC. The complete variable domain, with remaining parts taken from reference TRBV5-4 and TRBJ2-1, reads ETGVTQSPTHLIKTRGQQVTLRCSSQSGHNTVSWYQQALGQGPQFIFQYYREEENGRGNFPPRFSGLQFPNYSSELNVNALELDDSALYLCASSSDWRGEQFFGPGTRLTVL.

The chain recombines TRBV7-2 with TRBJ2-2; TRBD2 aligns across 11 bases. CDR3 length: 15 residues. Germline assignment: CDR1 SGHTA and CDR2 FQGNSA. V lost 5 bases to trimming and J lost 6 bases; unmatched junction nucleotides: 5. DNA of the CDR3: TGTGCCAGCAGCGGTAGCGGGGGGGCAGCCGGGGAGCTGTTTTTT. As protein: CASSGSGGAAGELFF.

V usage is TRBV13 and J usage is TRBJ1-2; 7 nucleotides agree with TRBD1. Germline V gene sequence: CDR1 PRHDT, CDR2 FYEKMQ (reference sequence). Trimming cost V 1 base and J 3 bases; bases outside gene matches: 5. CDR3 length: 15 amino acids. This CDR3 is CASSLEGGPHYGYTF. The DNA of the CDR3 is TGTGCCAGCAGCTTAGAAGGGGGCCCTCACTATGGCTACACCTTC.

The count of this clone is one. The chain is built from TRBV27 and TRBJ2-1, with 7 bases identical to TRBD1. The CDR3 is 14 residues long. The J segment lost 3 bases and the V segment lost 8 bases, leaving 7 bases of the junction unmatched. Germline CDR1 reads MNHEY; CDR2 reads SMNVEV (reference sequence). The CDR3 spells CASAWDSLYNEQFF. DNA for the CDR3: TGTGCCAGCGCATGGGACAGCCTCTACAATGAGCAGTTCTTC.

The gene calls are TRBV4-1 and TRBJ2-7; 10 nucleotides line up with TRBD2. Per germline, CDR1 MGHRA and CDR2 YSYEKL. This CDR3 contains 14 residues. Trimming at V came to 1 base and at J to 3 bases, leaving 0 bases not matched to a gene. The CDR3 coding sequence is TGCGCCAGCAGCCAAGGGACTAGCGGCTACGAGCAGTACTTC. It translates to CASSQGTSGYEQYF.

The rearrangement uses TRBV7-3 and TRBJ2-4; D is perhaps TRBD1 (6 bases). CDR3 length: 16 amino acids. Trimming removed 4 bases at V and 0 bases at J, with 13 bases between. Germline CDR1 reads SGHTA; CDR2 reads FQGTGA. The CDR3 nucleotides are TGTGCCAGCAGCTATCACAGGGACCTAGCCAAAAACATTCAGTACTTC. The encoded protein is CASSYHRDLAKNIQYF.

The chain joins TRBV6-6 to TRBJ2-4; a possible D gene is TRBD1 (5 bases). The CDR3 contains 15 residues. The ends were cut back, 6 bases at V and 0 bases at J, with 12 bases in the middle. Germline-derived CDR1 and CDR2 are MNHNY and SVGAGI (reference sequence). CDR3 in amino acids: CASRETVPAKNIQYF. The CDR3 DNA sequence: TGTGCCAGCAGGGAGACAGTTCCAGCCAAAAACATTCAGTACTTC.

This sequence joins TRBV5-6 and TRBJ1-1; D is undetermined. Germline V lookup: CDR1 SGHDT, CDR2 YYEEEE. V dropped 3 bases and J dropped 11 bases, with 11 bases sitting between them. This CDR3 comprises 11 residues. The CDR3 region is CASSSGFRAFF. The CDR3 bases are TGTGCCAGCAGCTCAGGTTTTAGGGCTTTCTTT.

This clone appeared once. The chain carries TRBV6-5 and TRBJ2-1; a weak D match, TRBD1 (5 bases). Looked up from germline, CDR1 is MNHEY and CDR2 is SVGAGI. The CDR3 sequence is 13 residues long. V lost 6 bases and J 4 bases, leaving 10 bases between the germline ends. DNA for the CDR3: TGTGCCAGCAGGTCGACAGCATACAATGAGCAGTTCTTC. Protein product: CASRSTAYNEQFF.

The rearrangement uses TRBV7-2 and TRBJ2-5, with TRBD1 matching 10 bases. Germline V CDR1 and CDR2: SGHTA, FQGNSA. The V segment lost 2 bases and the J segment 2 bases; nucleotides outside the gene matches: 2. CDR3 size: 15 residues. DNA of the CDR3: TGTGCCAGCAGCTTATGGGGACAGGGGCAAGAGACCCAGTACTTC. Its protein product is CASSLWGQGQETQYF.

CDR3 bases: TGTGCCAGCAGCCTACATTCCTCCCAGGATCAGCCCCAGCATTTT. Amino acid sequence: CASSLHSSQDQPQHF. The rearrangement uses TRBV7-2 and TRBJ1-5; D gene uncertain. Germline V gene lookup returns CDR1 SGHTA and CDR2 FQGNSA. This CDR3 comprises 15 residues. V was pared by 5 bases and J by 5 bases, with 16 bases between.

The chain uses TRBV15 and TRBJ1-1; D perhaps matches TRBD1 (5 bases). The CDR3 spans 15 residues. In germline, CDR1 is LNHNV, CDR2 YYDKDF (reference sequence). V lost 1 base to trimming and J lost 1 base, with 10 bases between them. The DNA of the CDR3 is TGTGCCACCAGCAGAGCGGACAAATCGAACACTGAAGCTTTCTTT. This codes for CATSRADKSNTEAFF. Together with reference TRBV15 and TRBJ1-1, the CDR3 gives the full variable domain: DAMVIQNPRYQVTQFGKPVTLSCSQTLNHNVMYWYQQKSSQAPKLLFHYYDKDFNNEADTPDNFQSRRPNTSFCFLDIRSPGLGDTAMYLCATSRADKSNTEAFFGQGTRLTVV.

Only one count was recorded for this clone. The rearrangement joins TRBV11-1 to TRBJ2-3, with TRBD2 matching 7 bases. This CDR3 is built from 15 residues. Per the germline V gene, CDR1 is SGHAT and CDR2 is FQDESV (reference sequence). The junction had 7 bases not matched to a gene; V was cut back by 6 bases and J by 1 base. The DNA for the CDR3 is TGTGCCAGCAGTTCCGCGGGGGACCGCACAGATACGCAGTATTTT. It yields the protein CASSSAGDRTDTQYF.

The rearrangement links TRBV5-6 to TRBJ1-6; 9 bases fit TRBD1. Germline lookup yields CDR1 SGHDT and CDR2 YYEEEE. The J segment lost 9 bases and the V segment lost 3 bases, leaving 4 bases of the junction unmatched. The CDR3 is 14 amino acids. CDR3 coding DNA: TGTGCCAGCAGCTCCGGGACAGGGCTTTCACCCCTCCACTTT. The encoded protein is CASSSGTGLSPLHF.

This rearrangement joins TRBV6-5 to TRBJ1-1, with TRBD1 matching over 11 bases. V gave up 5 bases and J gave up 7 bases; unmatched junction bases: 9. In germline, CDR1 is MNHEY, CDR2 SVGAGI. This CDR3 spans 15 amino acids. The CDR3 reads CASSQPGQGVGEAFF. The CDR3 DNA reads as TGTGCCAGCAGTCAACCGGGACAGGGGGTCGGTGAAGCTTTCTTT.

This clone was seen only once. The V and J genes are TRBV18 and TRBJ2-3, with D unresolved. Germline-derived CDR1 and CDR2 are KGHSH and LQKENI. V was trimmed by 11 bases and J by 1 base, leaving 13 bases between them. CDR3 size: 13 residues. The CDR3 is CALTGSGTDTQYF. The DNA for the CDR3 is TGTGCCTTGACTGGGTCGGGCACAGATACGCAGTATTTT.

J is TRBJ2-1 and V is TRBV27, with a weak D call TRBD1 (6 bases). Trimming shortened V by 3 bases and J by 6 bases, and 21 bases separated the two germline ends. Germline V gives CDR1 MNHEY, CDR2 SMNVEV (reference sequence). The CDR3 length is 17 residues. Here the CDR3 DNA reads TGTGCCAGCAGTTTGATACAGGGCTCCCGCGGAACCAATGAGCAGTTCTTC. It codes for CASSLIQGSRGTNEQFF.

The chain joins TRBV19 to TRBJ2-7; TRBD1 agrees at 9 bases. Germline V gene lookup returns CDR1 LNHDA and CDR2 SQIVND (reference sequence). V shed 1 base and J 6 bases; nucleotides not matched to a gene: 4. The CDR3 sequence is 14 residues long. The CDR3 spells CASSIGTGGFEQYF. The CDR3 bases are TGTGCCAGTAGTATAGGAACAGGGGGCTTCGAGCAGTACTTC.

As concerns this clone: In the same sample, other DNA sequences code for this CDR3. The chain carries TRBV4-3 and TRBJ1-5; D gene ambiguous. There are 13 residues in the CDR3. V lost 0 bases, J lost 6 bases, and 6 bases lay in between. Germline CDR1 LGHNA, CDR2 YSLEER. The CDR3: CASSQDRGQPQHF. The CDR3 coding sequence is TGCGCCAGCAGCCAAGATAGAGGTCAGCCCCAGCATTTT.

DNA of the CDR3: TGTGCCAGCAGAAGAGGGGAGGTTGGCACCGGGGAGCTGTTTTTT. It encodes CASRRGEVGTGELFF. The gene calls are TRBV7-9 and TRBJ2-2, with a tentative D call TRBD2 (6 bases). The CDR3 is made up of 15 amino acids. Germline CDR1 reads SEHNR; CDR2 reads FQNEAQ (reference sequence). Trimming cost V 6 bases and J 4 bases, with 15 bases left between them.

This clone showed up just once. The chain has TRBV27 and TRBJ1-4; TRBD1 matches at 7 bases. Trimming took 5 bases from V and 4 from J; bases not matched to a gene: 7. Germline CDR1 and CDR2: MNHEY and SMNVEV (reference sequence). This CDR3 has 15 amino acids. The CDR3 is CASSRRTGVNEKLFF. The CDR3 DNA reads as TGTGCCAGCAGTCGCCGGACAGGCGTTAATGAAAAACTGTTTTTT.

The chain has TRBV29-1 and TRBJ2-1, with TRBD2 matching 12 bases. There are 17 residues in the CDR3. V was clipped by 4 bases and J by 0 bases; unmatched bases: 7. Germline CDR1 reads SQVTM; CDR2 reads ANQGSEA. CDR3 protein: CSVVSTSGRPSYNEQFF. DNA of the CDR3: TGCAGCGTTGTCAGTACTAGCGGGAGGCCCTCCTACAATGAGCAGTTCTTC.

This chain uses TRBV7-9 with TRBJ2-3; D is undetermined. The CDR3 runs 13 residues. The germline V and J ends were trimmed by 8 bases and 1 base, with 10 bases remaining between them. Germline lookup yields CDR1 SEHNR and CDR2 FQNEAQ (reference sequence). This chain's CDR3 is CASGRGGTDTQYF. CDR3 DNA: TGTGCCAGCGGTCGTGGAGGCACAGATACGCAGTATTTT.

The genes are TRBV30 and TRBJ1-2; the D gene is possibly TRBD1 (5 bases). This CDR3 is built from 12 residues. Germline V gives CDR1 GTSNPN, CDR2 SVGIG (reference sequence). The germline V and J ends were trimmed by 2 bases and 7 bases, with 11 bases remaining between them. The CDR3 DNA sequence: TGTGCCTGGAGTCGGGGGATCGGTGGCTACACCTTC. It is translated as CAWSRGIGGYTF.